Listed below are T cell receptor beta chains from one sample, sequenced in a study of T cell changes during pregnancy in multiple sclerosis. Assay used: immunoSEQ multiplex PCR; TCRdb lists only in-frame clones, some missing. The sample has approximately 60,000 clones, less than 95% seen once. Specimen: peripheral blood, collected after pregnancy. The receptors derive from a female donor in good health, enrolled as a control in a pregnancy study. Both conserved end residues are part of each CDR3. D genes are given only for firm matches. Some rows have no size entry. The others give once, few or many, or a class for an expanded clone.

.	TRBV5-1	TRBD1	TRBJ1-1	TGCGCCACTACCATAGGGACAGGGGATACTGAAGCTTTCTTT	CATTIGTGDTEAFF
once	TRBV4-2	.	TRBJ1-2	TGTGCCAGCAGCCAAGATCTTTGGGGCGACTATGGCTACACCTTC	CASSQDLWGDYGYTF
.	TRBV5-1	.	TRBJ2-7	TGCGCCAGCAGCTTGGTGCCAGGGAATAAGAACGAGCAGTACTTC	CASSLVPGNKNEQYF
once	TRBV28	.	TRBJ1-1	TGTGCCAGCAGTCCCTTGAACACTGAAGCTTTCTTT	CASSPLNTEAFF
.	TRBV7-9	.	TRBJ1-1	TGTGCCAGCAGCTTAGATTGGGGGGAGGAAGCTTTCTTT	CASSLDWGEEAFF
.	TRBV4-1	.	TRBJ1-1	TGCGCCAGCAGCCAAGAGAACAACAGGGAAGCTTTCTTT	CASSQENNREAFF
once	TRBV10-3	.	TRBJ1-3	TGTGCCACCTCAAGCCCAGGAGGTGGAAACACCATATATTTT	CATSSPGGGNTIYF
.	TRBV13	TRBD1	TRBJ1-2	TGTGCCAGCAGCGTGGACAGGGGGCAGAATGGCTACACCTTC	CASSVDRGQNGYTF
.	TRBV7-3	.	TRBJ2-3	TGTGCCAGCATCCTATACCCGACTAGTTTAAGCACAGATACGCAGTATTTT	CASILYPTSLSTDTQYF
.	TRBV5-1	.	TRBJ2-7	TGCGCCAGCAGCTTACGGCAGGGGGACTTCTACGAGCAGTACTTC	CASSLRQGDFYEQYF
.	TRBV19	TRBD2	TRBJ2-3	TGTGCCAGTAGTGGGGGGGAAGCGGGCACAGATACGCAGTATTTT	CASSGGEAGTDTQYF
.	TRBV5-1	.	TRBJ1-6	TGCGCCAGCAGCTTAAGAAGCCCCAATTCACCCCTCCACTTT	CASSLRSPNSPLHF
.	TRBV19	TRBD1	TRBJ2-3	TGTGCCACCTTTGCTTCAGGGGGAGATACGCAGTATTTT	CATFASGGDTQYF
.	TRBV6-5	TRBD1	TRBJ2-7	TGTGCCAGCCACGGGACAGACACCTACGAGCAGTACTTC	CASHGTDTYEQYF
.	TRBV28	TRBD2	TRBJ2-5	TGTGCCAGCAGTTATCAGGCGGGGGCCCAGTACTTC	CASSYQAGAQYF
.	TRBV6-1	TRBD1	TRBJ2-6	TGTGCCAGCAGCGTAACAGGGGCTGGGGCCAACGTCCTGACTTTC	CASSVTGAGANVLTF
.	TRBV7-8	.	TRBJ1-3	TGTGCCAGCAGCTCTCCTCGAAACACCATATATTTT	CASSSPRNTIYF
.	TRBV29-1	TRBD1	TRBJ2-1	TGCAGCGTCGGGGGACAGGGGATAGACAATGAGCAGTTCTTC	CSVGGQGIDNEQFF
.	TRBV19	TRBD1	TRBJ1-2	TGTGCCAGTAGAGACGACAGGGACTGGAATGGCTACACCTTC	CASRDDRDWNGYTF
.	TRBV10-3	.	TRBJ1-1	TGTGCCATCAGTGGTGAGGCGGGCCACGAAGCTTTCTTT	CAISGEAGHEAFF
.	TRBV5-4	.	TRBJ1-1	TGTGCCAGCAGCCCTGGACACGCTGAAGCTTTCTTT	CASSPGHAEAFF
.	TRBV28	TRBD1	TRBJ1-5	TGTGCCAGCAGTTTGTGGCAGGGGGCTCAGCCCCAGCATTTT	CASSLWQGAQPQHF
.	TRBV7-3	TRBD1	TRBJ1-2	TGTGCCAGCAGCTTAAAGGTAAGGGCGGGTCCCGACAGGGAGGAAAATGGCTACACCTTC	CASSLKVRAGPDREENGYTF
.	TRBV7-6	TRBD2	TRBJ2-3	TGTGCCAGCAGCGAGTGGACTAGCGGGGGGGTAGATACGCAGTATTTT	CASSEWTSGGVDTQYF
.	TRBV15	TRBD2	TRBJ2-1	TGTGCCACCAGCAGAGGTAGGAGACTAGCGAACAATGAGCAGTTCTTC	CATSRGRRLANNEQFF